These 8 T cell receptor beta chains were all obtained from the same sample, sequenced in a study of blood T cell repertoires in COVID-19 (dated by TCRdb to between 2020 and 2021). Libraries were constructed by the immunoSEQ multiplex PCR assay. Here the immuneACCESS table is served through TCRdb, limited to in-frame sequences with V and J called. Missing clones are a known gap in these copies; in checked studies unresolved V genes cover under half, and the rest lacks a known reason. Within this sample are 100,000 to 150,000 clones, with 79% of them counted one time only. The ten largest clonotypes hold about 40% of the sample. The source material was peripheral blood. Receptor source: a man aged 40-49 years with active or convalescent COVID-19.

The V gene is TRBV24-1, the J gene TRBJ2-2; D might be TRBD1 (6 bases). V lost 5 bases and J lost 6, with 21 bases in between. CDR1 is KGHDR, CDR2 SFDVKD, per germline. This CDR3 comprises 17 residues. The CDR3 region is CATSAREGRGRPGELFF. The CDR3 coding sequence is TGTGCCACCAGTGCCCGCGAGGGCAGGGGCCGGCCCGGGGAGCTGTTTTTT.

The V gene is TRBV5-6, the J gene TRBJ1-4; D possibly corresponds to TRBD1 (5 bases). V lost 4 bases, J lost 7 bases, and 17 bases lay in between. The CDR3 spans 15 residues. Germline loops: CDR1 SGHDT, CDR2 YYEEEE. CDR3 residues: CASSPTGWGGEKLFF. In DNA form, the CDR3 reads TGTGCCAGCAGCCCCACCGGTTGGGGGGGTGAAAAACTGTTTTTT. Based on the CDR3 plus reference TRBV5-6 and TRBJ1-4, the full variable domain is DAGVTQSPTHLIKTRGQQVTLRCSPKSGHDTVSWYQQALGQGPQFIFQYYEEEERQRGNFPDRFSGHQFPNYSSELNVNALLLGDSALYLCASSPTGWGGEKLFFGSGTQLSVL.

The rearrangement uses TRBV7-9 and TRBJ2-7, with TRBD1 matching 7 bases. The CDR3 covers 16 residues. V shed 5 bases, J shed 0 bases, and the junction held 10 bases outside the gene matches. Per germline, CDR1 SEHNR and CDR2 FQNEAQ (reference sequence). CDR3 coding DNA: TGTGCCAGCAGCGTAGTGACAGGGTCCAGCTCCTACGAGCAGTACTTC. Its translation: CASSVVTGSSSYEQYF.

The V and J genes are TRBV9 and TRBJ2-3, with D unclear. The CDR3 totals 13 residues. Germline-derived CDR1 and CDR2 are SGDLS and YYNGEE. The V end lost 0 bases, the J end lost 2 bases, and 4 bases lay between the germline ends. CDR3 sequence (DNA): TGTGCCAGCAGCGTAGGAGACACAGATACGCAGTATTTT. The encoded protein is CASSVGDTDTQYF. Full variable domain (outside the CDR3, taken from reference TRBV9 and TRBJ2-3): DSGVTQTPKHLITATGQRVTLRCSPRSGDLSVYWYQQSLDQGLQFLIQYYNGEERAKGNILERFSAQQFPDLHSELNLSSLELGDSALYFCASSVGDTDTQYFGPGTRLTVL.

V gene TRBV7-8 combines with J gene TRBJ2-1; D remains unclear. Per germline, CDR1 SGHVS and CDR2 FQNEAQ. Trimming took 5 bases from V and 0 from J, leaving 11 bases between them. This CDR3 contains 15 residues. The CDR3 DNA reads TGTGCCAGCAGCGCCTTGCCTAGCTCCTACAATGAGCAGTTCTTC. It codes for CASSALPSSYNEQFF.

This clone has only one observation. CDR3 in amino acids: CSGGGVNQPQHF. For the CDR3, the DNA is TGCAGCGGCGGGGGAGTCAATCAGCCCCAGCATTTT. This chain joins TRBV29-1 and TRBJ1-5; D might be TRBD1 (5 bases). V lost 7 bases and J 3 bases, leaving 10 bases between the germline ends. This CDR3 comprises 12 residues. The germline V gene encodes CDR1 SQVTM and CDR2 ANQGSEA. Drawing the rest from reference TRBV29-1 and TRBJ1-5, the complete variable domain is SAVISQKPSRDICQRGTSLTIQCQVDSQVTMMFWYRQQPGQSLTLIATANQGSEATYESGFVIDKFPISRPNLTFSTLTVSNMSPEDSSIYLCSGGGVNQPQHFGDGTRLSIL.

This clone occurred a few times. This chain links TRBV19 with TRBJ1-5; TRBD1 matches 10 bases. The CDR3 sequence is 14 residues long. J was trimmed by 1 base and V by 11 bases; bases with no gene match: 5. From germline, CDR1 is LNHDA and CDR2 SQIVND (reference sequence). CDR3 sequence reads: CAGSTGGSNQPQHF. CDR3 sequence (DNA): TGTGCCGGGTCGACAGGGGGCAGCAATCAGCCCCAGCATTTT.

V and J are TRBV7-2 and TRBJ1-4, with 8 bases that match TRBD1. The CDR3 runs 15 residues. The germline V gene encodes CDR1 SGHTA and CDR2 FQGNSA. V lost 4 bases to trimming and J lost 7 bases; unmatched junction nucleotides: 8. The CDR3 DNA sequence: TGTGCCAGCAGCTCCGGACAGGGCAAAGGTGAAAAACTGTTTTTT. This gives the protein CASSSGQGKGEKLFF.